This is a list of T cell receptor beta chains from one sample in a study of response to subunit inactivated influenza vaccine. TCRdb re-called the RT-PCR reads through MiXCR, storing one row per CDR3 protein. The sample comprises fewer than 700,000 distinct CDR3 sequences, 10% to 15% of which are singletons, and around 12% rests with the top ten. The sequencing used PBMCs from blood, collected roughly 45 days after vaccination. These receptors all come from a man aged 50 to 59 who received an inactivated influenza vaccine. The CDR3 runs from the conserved cysteine through the conserved F or W. The order of the fields is CDR3 protein, D gene, V gene, CDR3 length. A D gene is named only where the DNA matches it firmly.

CDR3: CASSLRRGADYGELFF; D: NA; V: TRBV19; length: 16
CDR3: CASSPLTPSSGNTIYF; D: NA; V: TRBV4-2; length: 16
CDR3: CASRGLAGASSYNEQFF; D: TRBD2; V: TRBV6-2/TRBV6-3; length: 17
CDR3: CASSATRYEQFF; D: NA; V: TRBV11-2; length: 12
CDR3: CASSSPTSYNEQFF; D: NA; V: TRBV5-1; length: 14
CDR3: CASSQAGEQYF; D: NA; V: TRBV4-1; length: 11
CDR3: CSARRFGGGAWGTDMQYF; D: TRBD2; V: TRBV20-1; length: 18
CDR3: CASSHGTSGLNEQFF; D: TRBD2; V: TRBV7-6; length: 15
CDR3: CSVVTLAGTQTGELFF; D: TRBD2; V: TRBV29-1; length: 16
CDR3: CASSLGGVGNTEAFF; D: NA; V: TRBV7-2; length: 15
CDR3: CASGQRGGPGELFF; D: TRBD2; V: TRBV12-3/TRBV12-4; length: 14
CDR3: CASSLLDRGGYEQYF; D: TRBD1; V: TRBV28; length: 15
CDR3: CASSYGTSGDTQYF; D: NA; V: TRBV4-3; length: 14
CDR3: CASSLEGQRNEQFF; D: NA; V: TRBV5-1; length: 14
CDR3: CASSLSNRDTQYF; D: NA; V: TRBV7-2; length: 13
CDR3: CASSRDRGRANTGELFF; D: TRBD1; V: TRBV12-3/TRBV12-4; length: 17
CDR3: CASSQDRKDTQYF; D: NA; V: TRBV4-2; length: 13
CDR3: CASSQGQGREQYF; D: TRBD1; V: TRBV4-3; length: 13
CDR3: CSAPSGRTAKNIQYF; D: NA; V: TRBV20-1; length: 15
CDR3: CASSAMGGSVSEQYF; D: TRBD2; V: TRBV9; length: 15
CDR3: CATSASTGDIQYF; D: TRBD1; V: TRBV24-1; length: 13
CDR3: CSAAGQGAAGELFF; D: TRBD1; V: TRBV20-1; length: 14
CDR3: CAISESTGNQPQHF; D: NA; V: TRBV10-3; length: 14
CDR3: CASSLDPGSGNTIYF; D: NA; V: TRBV7-2; length: 15
CDR3: CSARIVRDEGNQPQHF; D: NA; V: TRBV20-1; length: 16
CDR3: CAISELAGTDTQYF; D: TRBD2; V: TRBV10-3; length: 14
CDR3: CASSLPGGVRNIQYF; D: TRBD1; V: TRBV5-6; length: 15
CDR3: CSARDLGGLSYEQYF; D: NA; V: TRBV20-1; length: 15
CDR3: CASRGTGTGEQYF; D: TRBD1; V: TRBV5-1; length: 13
CDR3: CASRSSGRGTGELFF; D: TRBD2; V: TRBV5-8; length: 15
CDR3: CSARDSLSTDTQYF; D: NA; V: TRBV20-1; length: 14
CDR3: CASRGGAPQETQYF; D: NA; V: TRBV2; length: 14
CDR3: CASSSPTSGGASYNEQFF; D: TRBD2; V: TRBV5-1; length: 18
CDR3: CASSPAASGANVLTF; D: NA; V: TRBV12-3/TRBV12-4; length: 15
CDR3: CASSLYSGQANGYTF; D: TRBD1; V: TRBV28; length: 15
CDR3: CSVKSLFSYEQYF; D: NA; V: TRBV29-1; length: 13
CDR3: CASSPSWGNTEAFF; D: NA; V: TRBV5-1; length: 14
CDR3: CASSYRRTTTNEKLFF; D: NA; V: TRBV6-5; length: 16